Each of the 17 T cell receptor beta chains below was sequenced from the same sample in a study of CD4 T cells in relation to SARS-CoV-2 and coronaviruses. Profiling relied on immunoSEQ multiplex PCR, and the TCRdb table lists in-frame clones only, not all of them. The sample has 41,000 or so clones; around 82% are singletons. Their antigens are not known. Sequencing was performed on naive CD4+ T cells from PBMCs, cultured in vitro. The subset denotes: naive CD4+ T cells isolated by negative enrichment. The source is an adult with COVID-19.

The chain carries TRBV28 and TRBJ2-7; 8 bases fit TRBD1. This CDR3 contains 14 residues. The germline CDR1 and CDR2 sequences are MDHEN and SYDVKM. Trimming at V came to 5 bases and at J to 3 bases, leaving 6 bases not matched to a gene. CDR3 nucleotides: TGTGCCAGCAGTCCCAGGACAGGGCGCTACGAGCAGTACTTC. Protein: CASSPRTGRYEQYF.

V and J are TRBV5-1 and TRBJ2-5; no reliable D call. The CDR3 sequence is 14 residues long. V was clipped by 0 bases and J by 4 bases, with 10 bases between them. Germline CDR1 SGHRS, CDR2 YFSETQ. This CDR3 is CASSLGTEGETQYF. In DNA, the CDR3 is TGCGCCAGCAGCTTGGGAACAGAAGGAGAGACCCAGTACTTC.

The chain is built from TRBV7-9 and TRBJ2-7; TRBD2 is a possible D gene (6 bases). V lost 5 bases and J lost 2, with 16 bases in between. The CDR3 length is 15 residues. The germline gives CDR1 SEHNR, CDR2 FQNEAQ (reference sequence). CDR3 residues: CASSPLGGRAYEQYF. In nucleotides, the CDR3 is TGTGCCAGCAGCCCCTTGGGGGGACGGGCCTACGAGCAGTACTTC.

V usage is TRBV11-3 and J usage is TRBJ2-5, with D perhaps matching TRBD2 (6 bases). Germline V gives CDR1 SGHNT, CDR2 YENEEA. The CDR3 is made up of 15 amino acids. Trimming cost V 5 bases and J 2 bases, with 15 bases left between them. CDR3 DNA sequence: TGTGCCAGCAGCCGGGGGACGGACGTTCAAGAGACCCAGTACTTC. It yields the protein CASSRGTDVQETQYF.

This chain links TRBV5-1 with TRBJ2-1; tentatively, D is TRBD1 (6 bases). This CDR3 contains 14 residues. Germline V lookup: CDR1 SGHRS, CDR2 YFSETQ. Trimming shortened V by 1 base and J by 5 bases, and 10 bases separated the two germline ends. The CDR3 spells CASSLNRAHNEQFF. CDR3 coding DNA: TGCGCCAGCAGCTTGAACAGGGCCCACAATGAGCAGTTCTTC.

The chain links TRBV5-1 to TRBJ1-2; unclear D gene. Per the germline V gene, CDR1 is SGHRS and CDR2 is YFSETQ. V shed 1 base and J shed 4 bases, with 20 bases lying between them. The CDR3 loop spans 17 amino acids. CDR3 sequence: CASSLKADSGSFYGYTF. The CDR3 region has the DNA TGCGCCAGCAGCTTGAAAGCAGACTCGGGGAGCTTCTATGGCTACACCTTC.

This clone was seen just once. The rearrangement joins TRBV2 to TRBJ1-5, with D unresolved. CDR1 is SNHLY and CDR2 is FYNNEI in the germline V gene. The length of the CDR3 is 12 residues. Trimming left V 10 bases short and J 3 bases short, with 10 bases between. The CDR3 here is CATSGSNQPQHF. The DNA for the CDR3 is TGTGCCACCTCGGGGTCCAATCAGCCCCAGCATTTT.

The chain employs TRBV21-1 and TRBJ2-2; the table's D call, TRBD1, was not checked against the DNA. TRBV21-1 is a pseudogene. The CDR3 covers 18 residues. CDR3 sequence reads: CASSKDSGTSMNTGELFF. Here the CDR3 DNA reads TGTGCCAGCAGCAAAGACTCCGGGACAAGTATGAACACCGGGGAGCTGTTTTTT.

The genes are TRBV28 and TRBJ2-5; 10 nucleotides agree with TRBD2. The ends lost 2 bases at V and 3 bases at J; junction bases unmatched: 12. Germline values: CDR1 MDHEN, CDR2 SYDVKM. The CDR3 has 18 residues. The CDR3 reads CASSLGWLAGVKKETQYF. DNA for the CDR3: TGTGCCAGCAGTTTAGGATGGCTAGCGGGAGTTAAGAAAGAGACCCAGTACTTC. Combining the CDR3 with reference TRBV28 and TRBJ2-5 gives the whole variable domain DVKVTQSSRYLVKRTGEKVFLECVQDMDHENMFWYRQDPGLGLRLIYFSYDVKMKEKGDIPEGYSVSREKKERFSLILESASTNQTSMYLCASSLGWLAGVKKETQYFGPGTRLLVL.

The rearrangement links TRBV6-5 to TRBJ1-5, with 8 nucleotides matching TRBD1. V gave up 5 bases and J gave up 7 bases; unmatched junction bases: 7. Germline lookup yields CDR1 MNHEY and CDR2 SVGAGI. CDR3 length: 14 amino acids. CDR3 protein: CASSRQGQWQPQHF. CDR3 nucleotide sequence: TGTGCCAGCAGTCGACAGGGGCAATGGCAGCCCCAGCATTTT.

For the CDR3, the DNA is TGTGCCAGCAGCTTTTTCAGCACTTACGAGCAGTACTTC. Protein sequence: CASSFFSTYEQYF. The chain has TRBV13 and TRBJ2-7; D is unresolved. Germline CDR1 is PRHDT and CDR2 is FYEKMQ (reference sequence). The V end was cut by 3 bases, the J end by 4 bases, with 10 bases between. The CDR3 has 13 residues. Full variable domain (missing parts from reference TRBV13 and TRBJ2-7): AAGVIQSPRHLIKEKRETATLKCYPIPRHDTVYWYQQGPGQDPQFLISFYEKMQSDKGSIPDRFSAQQFSDYHSELNMSSLELGDSALYFCASSFFSTYEQYFGPGTRLTVT.

DNA for the CDR3: TGTGCCAGCAGGGGACTAGCGGGGAGGGATGAGCAGTTCTTC. Its protein is CASRGLAGRDEQFF. The V gene is TRBV6-5, the J gene TRBJ2-1; 13 bases match TRBD2. CDR3 size: 14 residues. The ends lost 6 bases at V and 8 bases at J; junction bases unmatched: 4. Germline CDR1 is MNHEY and CDR2 is SVGAGI.

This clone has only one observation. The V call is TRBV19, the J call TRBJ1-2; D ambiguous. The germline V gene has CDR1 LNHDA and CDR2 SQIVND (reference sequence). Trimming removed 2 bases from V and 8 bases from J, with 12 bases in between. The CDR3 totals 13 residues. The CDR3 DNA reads TGTGCCAGTAGTATAACTGGGTTCGACGGCTACACCTTC. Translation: CASSITGFDGYTF. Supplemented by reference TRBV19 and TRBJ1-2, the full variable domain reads DGGITQSPKYLFRKEGQNVTLSCEQNLNHDAMYWYRQDPGQGLRLIYYSQIVNDFQKGDIAEGYSVSREKKESFPLTVTSAQKNPTAFYLCASSITGFDGYTFGSGTRLTVV.

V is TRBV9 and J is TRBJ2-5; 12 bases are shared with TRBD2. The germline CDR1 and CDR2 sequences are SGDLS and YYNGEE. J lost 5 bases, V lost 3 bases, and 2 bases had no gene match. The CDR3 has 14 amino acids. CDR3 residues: CASSGTSGIETQYF. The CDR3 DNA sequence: TGTGCCAGCAGCGGGACTAGCGGGATTGAGACCCAGTACTTC.

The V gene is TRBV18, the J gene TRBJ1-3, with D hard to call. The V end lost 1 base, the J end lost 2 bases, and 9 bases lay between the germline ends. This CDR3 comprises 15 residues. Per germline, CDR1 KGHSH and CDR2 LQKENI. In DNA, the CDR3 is TGTGCCAGCTCACCACAGGATGGCGCTGGAAACACCATATATTTT. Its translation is CASSPQDGAGNTIYF. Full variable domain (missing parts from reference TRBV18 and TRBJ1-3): NAGVMQNPRHLVRRRGQEARLRCSPMKGHSHVYWYRQLPEEGLKFMVYLQKENIIDESGMPKERFSAEFPKEGPSILRIQQVVRGDSAAYFCASSPQDGAGNTIYFGEGSWLTVV.

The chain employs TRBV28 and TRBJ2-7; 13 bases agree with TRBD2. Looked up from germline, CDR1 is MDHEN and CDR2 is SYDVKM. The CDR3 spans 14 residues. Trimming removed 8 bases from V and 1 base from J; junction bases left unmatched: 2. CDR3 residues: CASGTSGTSYEQYF. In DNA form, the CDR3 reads TGTGCCAGCGGGACTAGCGGGACTTCCTACGAGCAGTACTTC.

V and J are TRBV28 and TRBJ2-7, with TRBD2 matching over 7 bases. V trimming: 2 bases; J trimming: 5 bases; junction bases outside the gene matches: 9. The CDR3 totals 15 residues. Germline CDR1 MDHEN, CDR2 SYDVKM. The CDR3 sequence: CASSLNPREGNEQYF. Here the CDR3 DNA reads TGTGCCAGCAGTTTAAATCCCAGGGAGGGCAACGAGCAGTACTTC.